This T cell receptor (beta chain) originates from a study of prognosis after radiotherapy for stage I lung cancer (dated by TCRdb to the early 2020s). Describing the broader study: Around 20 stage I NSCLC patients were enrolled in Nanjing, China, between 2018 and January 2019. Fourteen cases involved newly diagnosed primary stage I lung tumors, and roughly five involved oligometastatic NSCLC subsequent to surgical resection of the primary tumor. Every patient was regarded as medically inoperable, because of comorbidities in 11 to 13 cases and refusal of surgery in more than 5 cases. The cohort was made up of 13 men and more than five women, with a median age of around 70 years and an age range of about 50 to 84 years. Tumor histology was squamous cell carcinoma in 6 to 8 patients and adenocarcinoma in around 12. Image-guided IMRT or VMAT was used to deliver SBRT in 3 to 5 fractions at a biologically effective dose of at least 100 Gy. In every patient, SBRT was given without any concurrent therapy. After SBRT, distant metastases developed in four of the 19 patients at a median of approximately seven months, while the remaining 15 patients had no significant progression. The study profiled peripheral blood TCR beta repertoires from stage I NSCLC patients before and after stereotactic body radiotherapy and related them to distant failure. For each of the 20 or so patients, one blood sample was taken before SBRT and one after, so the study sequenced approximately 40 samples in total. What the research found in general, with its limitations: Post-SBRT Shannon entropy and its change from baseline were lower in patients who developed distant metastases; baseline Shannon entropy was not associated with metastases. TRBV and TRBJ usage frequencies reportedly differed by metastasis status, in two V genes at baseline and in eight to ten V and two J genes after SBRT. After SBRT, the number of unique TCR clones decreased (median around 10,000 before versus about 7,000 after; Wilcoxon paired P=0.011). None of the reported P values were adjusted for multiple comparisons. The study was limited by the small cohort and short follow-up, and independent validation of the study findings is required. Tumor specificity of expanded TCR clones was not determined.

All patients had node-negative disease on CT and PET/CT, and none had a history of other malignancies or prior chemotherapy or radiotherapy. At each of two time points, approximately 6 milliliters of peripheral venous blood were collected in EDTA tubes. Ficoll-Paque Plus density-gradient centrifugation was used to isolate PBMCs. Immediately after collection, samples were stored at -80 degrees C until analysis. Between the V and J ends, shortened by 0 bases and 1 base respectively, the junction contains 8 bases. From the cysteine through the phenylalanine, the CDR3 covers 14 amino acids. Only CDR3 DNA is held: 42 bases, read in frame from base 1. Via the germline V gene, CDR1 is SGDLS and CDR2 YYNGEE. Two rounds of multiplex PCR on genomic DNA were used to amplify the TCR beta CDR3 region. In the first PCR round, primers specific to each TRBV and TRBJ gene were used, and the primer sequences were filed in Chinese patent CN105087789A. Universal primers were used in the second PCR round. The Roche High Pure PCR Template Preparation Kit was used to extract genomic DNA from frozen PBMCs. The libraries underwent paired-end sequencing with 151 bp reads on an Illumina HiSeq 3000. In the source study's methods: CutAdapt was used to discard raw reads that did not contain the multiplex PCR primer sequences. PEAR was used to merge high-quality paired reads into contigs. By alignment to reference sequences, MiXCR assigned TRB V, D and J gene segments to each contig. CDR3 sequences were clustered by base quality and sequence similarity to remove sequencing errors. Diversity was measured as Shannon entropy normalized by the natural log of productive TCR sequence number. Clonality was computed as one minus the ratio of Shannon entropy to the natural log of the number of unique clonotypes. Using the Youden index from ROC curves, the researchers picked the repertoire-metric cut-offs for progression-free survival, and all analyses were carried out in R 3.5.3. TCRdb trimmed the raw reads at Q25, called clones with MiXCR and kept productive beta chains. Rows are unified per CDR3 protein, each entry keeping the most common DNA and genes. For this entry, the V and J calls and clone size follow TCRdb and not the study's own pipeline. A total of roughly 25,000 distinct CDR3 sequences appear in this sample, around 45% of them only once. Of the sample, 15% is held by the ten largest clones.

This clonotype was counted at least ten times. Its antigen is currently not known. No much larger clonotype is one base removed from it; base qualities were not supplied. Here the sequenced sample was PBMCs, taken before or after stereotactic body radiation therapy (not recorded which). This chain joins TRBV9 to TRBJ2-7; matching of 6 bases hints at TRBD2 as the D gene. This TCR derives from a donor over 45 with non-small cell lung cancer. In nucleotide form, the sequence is TGTGCCAGCAGCGTAGCGGCGGGATCCTACGAGCAGTACTTC. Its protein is CASSVAAGSYEQYF. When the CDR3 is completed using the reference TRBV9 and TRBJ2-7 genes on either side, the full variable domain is DSGVTQTPKHLITATGQRVTLRCSPRSGDLSVYWYQQSLDQGLQFLIQYYNGEERAKGNILERFSAQQFPDLHSELNLSSLELGDSALYFCASSVAAGSYEQYFGPGTRLTVT.